The source of this TCR beta chain is a study of T-cell memory formation after mild COVID-19. Across the whole study: The two donors had largely donor-specific TCR clusters. General study points: Mainly CM and EM harbored the contracting CD4+ clones; mainly EMRA harbored the CD8+ ones.

Germline-derived CDR1 and CDR2 are DFQATT and SNEGSKA (reference sequence). Between the trimmed V and J ends, which lost 1 base and 4 bases, there was a span of 14 bases. The CDR3 has 15 amino acids. Amplification by 5'RACE using constant-segment primers produced TCR alpha and TCR beta cDNA libraries that carried sample barcodes and UMIs. TCRdb used MiXCR to reprocess the 5' RACE reads, holding one entry per CDR3 protein. The sample has around 250,000 distinct CDR3 sequences, 15% to 19% seen once. Comments on this clonotype: The antigen is not known.

This receptor was identified in an adult woman who had mild COVID-19 (a few samples of this study predate the infection). Cell type and time point are not known. The chain employs TRBV20-1 and TRBJ2-1; possible D gene TRBD2, 6 bases. The source material was PBMCs or a T cell subset sorted from them (not recorded which). The CDR3 bases are TGCAGTGCTAGAGGGGCCAAGGCGGGGTACAATGAGCAGTTCTTC. This translates into CSARGAKAGYNEQFF.